These 18 T cell receptor beta chains were all obtained from the same sample, sequenced in a study of blood T cells in healthy people across ages. Next came a second PCR, run for roughly 7 to 12 cycles, which used a sample-barcoded 5' primer along with a J-beta primer mix. TCRdb passed the 5' RACE reads through MiXCR, listing each CDR3 protein once. The data contain about 1.8 million distinct CDR3 sequences, around 50% of them singletons. Sequencing used blood. The source of these receptors is a woman in her thirties or forties in good health.

V gene TRBV20-1 combines with J gene TRBJ2-1; the match to TRBD2 covers 9 bases. V was clipped by 1 base and J by 7 bases; unmatched bases: 8. This CDR3 is 15 amino acids long. The V gene's germline CDR1 is DFQATT and CDR2 SNEGSKA (reference sequence). CDR3 in DNA: TGCAGTGCTAGAGCCCAGGGAGCGGGGGGAAATGAGCAGTTCTTC. Protein product: CSARAQGAGGNEQFF.

The chain links TRBV7-9 to TRBJ2-5, with 7 bases aligning to TRBD1. CDR1 and CDR2 (germline): SEHNR, FQNEAQ (reference sequence). This CDR3 has 16 residues. Unmatched junction bases numbered 5, after V lost 0 bases and J lost 1 base. The CDR3 DNA is TGTGCCAGCAGCTTAGCTCTGGGACAGTCCCAAGAGACCCAGTACTTC. Encoded protein: CASSLALGQSQETQYF.

The V call is TRBV7-8, the J call TRBJ2-7; D possibly corresponds to TRBD1 (6 bases). Germline-derived CDR1 and CDR2 are SGHVS and FQNEAQ. V dropped 0 bases and J dropped 3 bases, with 12 bases sitting between them. CDR3 length: 15 residues. CDR3 bases: TGTGCCAGCAGCTTAGCAGGGACAAGCTACTACGAGCAGTACTTC. It yields the protein CASSLAGTSYYEQYF.

The chain combines TRBV5-1 with TRBJ2-2; D ambiguous. Trimming shortened V by 5 bases and J by 0 bases, and 8 bases separated the two germline ends. Germline loops: CDR1 SGHRS, CDR2 YFSETQ. This CDR3 is built from 14 residues. The CDR3 protein is CASSRETNTGELFF. In DNA form, the CDR3 reads TGCGCCAGCAGTAGAGAGACGAACACCGGGGAGCTGTTTTTT.

The sample holds one count of this clonotype. The chain joins TRBV4-1 to TRBJ2-5; the D call may be TRBD1 or TRBD2 (5 bases each). V gave up 0 bases and J gave up 5 bases, with 13 bases separating them. The CDR3 totals 15 residues. The germline gives CDR1 MGHRA, CDR2 YSYEKL. CDR3 nucleotides: TGCGCCAGCAGCCAAGATATTCCGGGGCAGGAGACCCAGTACTTC. This gives the protein CASSQDIPGQETQYF.

V is TRBV13 and J is TRBJ2-7; D gene uncertain. The CDR3 covers 12 residues. V gave up 5 bases and J gave up 4 bases, with 9 bases separating them. Per germline, CDR1 PRHDT and CDR2 FYEKMQ (reference sequence). Here the CDR3 reads CASSRTRYEQYF. The CDR3 nucleotides are TGTGCCAGCAGCCGAACAAGATACGAGCAGTACTTC. The whole variable domain, remainder taken from reference TRBV13 and TRBJ2-7, is AAGVIQSPRHLIKEKRETATLKCYPIPRHDTVYWYQQGPGQDPQFLISFYEKMQSDKGSIPDRFSAQQFSDYHSELNMSSLELGDSALYFCASSRTRYEQYFGPGTRLTVT.

This sequence joins TRBV20-1 and TRBJ1-1; 7 bases are shared with TRBD1. Germline V CDR1 and CDR2: DFQATT, SNEGSKA (reference sequence). CDR3 length: 14 residues. J was trimmed by 5 bases and V by 4 bases; bases with no gene match: 10. This chain's CDR3 is CSAKGTETYTEAFF. DNA for the CDR3: TGCAGTGCTAAAGGGACAGAGACGTATACTGAAGCTTTCTTT.

This chain connects TRBV27 to TRBJ2-3; D uncertain. The CDR3 sequence is 12 residues long. Germline-derived CDR1 and CDR2 are MNHEY and SMNVEV (reference sequence). Trimming took 5 bases from V and 5 from J, leaving 8 bases between them. CDR3 in DNA: TGTGCCAGCAGTAACGTTGGAGATACGCAGTATTTT. Protein product: CASSNVGDTQYF.

The CDR3 DNA follows: TGTGCCAGCAGCCATACAAGCCCCCAGGAGACCCAGTACTTC. Protein sequence: CASSHTSPQETQYF. The genes are TRBV7-2 and TRBJ2-7; no definite D call. The J call may be incorrect, as the DNA end agrees better with TRBJ2-5. The CDR3 loop spans 14 amino acids. The germline CDR1 and CDR2 sequences are SGHTA and FQGNSA.

V gene TRBV5-4 combines with J gene TRBJ2-1; D is unclear. This CDR3 spans 15 amino acids. With 0 bases removed from V and 5 bases from J, the gap between germline ends came to 12 bases. The germline gives CDR1 SGHNT, CDR2 YYREEE (reference sequence). CDR3 amino acids: CASSLEIGRNNEQFF. CDR3 nucleotide sequence: TGTGCCAGCAGCTTGGAGATCGGCAGAAACAATGAGCAGTTCTTC.

This clonotype occurred a few times. This chain connects TRBV20-1 to TRBJ2-7; 8 nucleotides line up with TRBD1. V was clipped by 3 bases and J by 4 bases; unmatched bases: 8. The CDR3 has 14 residues. Germline V gives CDR1 DFQATT, CDR2 SNEGSKA (reference sequence). CDR3 sequence: CSASSQGALYEQYF. The CDR3 bases are TGCAGTGCTAGTTCCCAGGGGGCGTTGTACGAGCAGTACTTC.

The chain uses TRBV7-8 and TRBJ2-7, with D perhaps TRBD1 (6 bases). Per the germline V gene, CDR1 is SGHVS and CDR2 is FQNEAQ. The germline V and J ends were trimmed by 1 base and 0 bases, with 16 bases remaining between them. The CDR3 runs 17 residues. CDR3 DNA: TGTGCCAGCAGCTTAGAGGTCAGAGACAGGAGCTCCTACGAGCAGTACTTC. This codes for CASSLEVRDRSSYEQYF.

The chain carries TRBV5-1 and TRBJ2-5, with D unresolved. CDR1 SGHRS and CDR2 YFSETQ come from the germline V gene. V gave up 0 bases and J gave up 2 bases, with 14 bases separating them. This CDR3 contains 16 residues. CDR3 loop: CASSLAVGTVQETQYF. The CDR3 DNA follows: TGCGCCAGCAGCTTGGCTGTGGGAACAGTTCAAGAGACCCAGTACTTC.

The J gene is TRBJ2-5, the V gene TRBV7-8; D ambiguous. Germline CDR1 SGHVS, CDR2 FQNEAQ. Trimming pared 5 bases from V and 11 bases from J, leaving 15 bases between. CDR3 length equals 12 residues. The CDR3 sequence is CASSVSTYEQYF. Here the CDR3 DNA reads TGTGCCAGCAGCGTCTCAACCTATGAGCAGTACTTC.

With respect to this clonotype: A read error may explain this, as a much larger clone is one base away. The chain has TRBV7-2 and TRBJ2-5, with 12 bases matching TRBD2. Germline loops: CDR1 SGHTA, CDR2 FQGNSA. The CDR3 runs to 16 residues. The CDR3 is CASSLGLAGNQEAQYF. CDR3 nucleotide sequence: TGTGCCAGCAGCCTCGGACTAGCGGGGAACCAAGAGGCCCAGTACTTC.

The chain has TRBV2 and TRBJ2-5; 7 bases are shared with TRBD1. CDR1 is SNHLY, CDR2 FYNNEI, per germline. The trim removed 6 bases at V and 3 bases at J, leaving 10 bases unmatched. The CDR3 spans 15 residues. The CDR3 sequence: CASRDLTGFEETQYF. The CDR3 DNA reads as TGTGCCAGCAGGGACCTGACAGGGTTCGAAGAGACCCAGTACTTC.

A few counts support this clonotype. V is TRBV5-1 and J is TRBJ2-7; TRBD1 agrees at 7 bases. Germline V lookup: CDR1 SGHRS, CDR2 YFSETQ. After removal of 1 base from V and 3 bases from J, the junction contained 4 bases not matched to a gene. CDR3 length: 14 amino acids. DNA of the CDR3: TGCGCCAGCAGCTTGTTGACAGGGAACTACGAGCAGTACTTC. As protein: CASSLLTGNYEQYF.

This clonotype was seen more than once but under ten times. V gene TRBV27 combines with J gene TRBJ1-4; D call uncertain. The CDR3 consists of 11 residues. In germline, CDR1 is MNHEY, CDR2 SMNVEV (reference sequence). The V end was cut by 4 bases, the J end by 8 bases, with 5 bases between. The CDR3: CASSSREKLFF. The CDR3 bases are TGTGCCAGCAGTTCCAGGGAAAAACTGTTTTTT.